The 16 T cell receptor beta chains presented below share a single source sample, sequenced in a study of OX40 agonist ivuxolimab in advanced cancers. Method: immunoSEQ multiplex PCR; TCRdb's copy keeps in-frame clones and lacks some. Of 50,000 or so clones in the sample, 70% to 90% were seen once. Sample: CD4+ or CD8+ T cells sorted from blood, taken in a trial of the OX40 agonist ivuxolimab. Receptor source: an adult with an advanced solid tumor such as melanoma, head and neck, liver or kidney cancer.

This clone appeared a single time. This sequence joins TRBV30 and TRBJ1-3, with 9 bases identical to TRBD1. Trimming cost V 8 bases and J 4 bases; bases outside gene matches: 6. Per the germline V gene, CDR1 is GTSNPN and CDR2 is SVGIG (reference sequence). The CDR3 extends over 13 amino acids. The CDR3 here is CAGTGSSGNTIYF. Written as DNA, the CDR3 is TGTGCCGGGACAGGGTCTTCCGGAAACACCATATATTTT.

This clone was detected a few times. V usage is TRBV6-5 and J usage is TRBJ1-2; TRBD1 is a possible D gene (5 bases). Between the trimmed V and J ends, which lost 2 bases and 5 bases, there was a span of 9 bases. The CDR3 length is 13 residues. Germline V gene sequence: CDR1 MNHEY, CDR2 SVGAGI. CDR3 sequence (DNA): TGTGCCAGCAGTTACAGGGGATATTATGGCTACACCTTC. As protein: CASSYRGYYGYTF.

V is TRBV6-5 and J is TRBJ1-3; 10 nucleotides line up with TRBD1. V shed 0 bases and J 1 base; nucleotides not matched to a gene: 0. From germline, CDR1 is MNHEY and CDR2 SVGAGI. CDR3 size: 16 residues. CDR3 sequence: CASSYSGQGSGNTIYF. CDR3 DNA: TGTGCCAGCAGTTACTCGGGACAGGGGTCTGGAAACACCATATATTTT.

V gene TRBV4-1 combines with J gene TRBJ2-7; 7 nucleotides line up with TRBD2. Germline trimming cut 1 base from V and 2 bases from J; bases unmatched to any gene: 8. The germline V gene encodes CDR1 MGHRA and CDR2 YSYEKL. The CDR3 length is 16 residues. The CDR3 is CASSQGSGGFTYEQYF. The CDR3 region has the DNA TGCGCCAGCAGCCAAGGTTCCGGGGGGTTCACCTACGAGCAGTACTTC.

The chain couples TRBV5-5 to TRBJ2-3; tentative D call: TRBD2 (6 bases). CDR1 is SGHKS and CDR2 is YYEKEE in the germline V gene (reference sequence). The CDR3 consists of 13 residues. Trimming cost V 4 bases and J 14 bases, with 20 bases left between them. Here the CDR3 DNA reads TGTGCCAGCAGCCTTCCCGGGGGTAATCGGGTGTATTTT. It specifies CASSLPGGNRVYF.

The chain couples TRBV15 to TRBJ2-1; D is tentatively TRBD1 or TRBD2 (5 bases each). V was pared by 2 bases and J by 4 bases, with 12 bases between. Germline-derived CDR1 and CDR2 are LNHNV and YYDKDF (reference sequence). CDR3 length: 15 amino acids. The CDR3 loop reads CATSRPGRLYNEQFF. CDR3 nucleotide sequence: TGTGCCACCAGCAGACCGGGACGGTTGTACAATGAGCAGTTCTTC.

The table lists this clone with a count of one. The chain is built from TRBV6-6 and TRBJ1-5; weak D call: TRBD1 (5 bases). Trimming removed 6 bases from V and 3 bases from J, with 18 bases in between. This CDR3 spans 16 amino acids. From germline, CDR1 is MNHNY and CDR2 SVGAGI (reference sequence). The CDR3 region is CASSPREEGLNQPQHF. Here the CDR3 DNA reads TGTGCCAGCAGCCCTAGGGAGGAGGGACTCAATCAGCCCCAGCATTTT.

V and J are TRBV5-1 and TRBJ2-1, with 10 bases fitting TRBD2. Germline-derived CDR1 and CDR2 are SGHRS and YFSETQ. Trimming took 6 bases from V and 4 from J; bases not matched to a gene: 13. The CDR3 runs to 17 residues. In DNA, the CDR3 is TGCGCCAGCACTAGCGGGGGAGGGGATCTGATATACAATGAGCAGTTCTTC. Its protein product is CASTSGGGDLIYNEQFF.

The J gene is TRBJ2-6, the V gene TRBV5-1, with 8 positions matching TRBD1. Trimming took 3 bases from V and 0 from J; bases not matched to a gene: 2. Germline CDR1 is SGHRS and CDR2 is YFSETQ. The CDR3 totals 16 residues. CDR3 amino acids: CASSSTGGSGANVLTF. Written as DNA, the CDR3 is TGCGCCAGCAGCTCCACAGGGGGCTCTGGGGCCAACGTCCTGACTTTC.

This rearrangement joins TRBV10-2 to TRBJ1-1, with TRBD1 identical over 7 bases. The CDR3 is 17 amino acids. V dropped 6 bases and J dropped 3; count of bases not matched to a gene: 16. CDR1 WSHSY and CDR2 SAAADI come from the germline V gene. In DNA, the CDR3 is TGCGCCAGCAGCTCGCGGACAGGCGGTGGAAGGGACACTGAAGCTTTCTTT. Protein product: CASSSRTGGGRDTEAFF.

This chain connects TRBV5-5 to TRBJ2-2; TRBD1 matches 11 bases. V was pared by 6 bases and J by 7 bases, with 11 bases of the junction left unmatched. This CDR3 region has 16 residues. In germline, CDR1 is SGHKS, CDR2 YYEKEE (reference sequence). This CDR3 reads CASMESGTGGLGELFF. For the CDR3, the DNA is TGTGCCAGCATGGAAAGTGGGACAGGGGGTCTCGGGGAGCTGTTTTTT.

This chain uses TRBV9 with TRBJ2-3; 7 nucleotides line up with TRBD2. The CDR3 runs 14 residues. CDR1 and CDR2 from the germline V gene are SGDLS and YYNGEE. The trim removed 6 bases at V and 3 bases at J, leaving 7 bases unmatched. CDR3 sequence: CASNRLAITDTQYF. The DNA for the CDR3 is TGTGCCAGCAACAGACTAGCTATTACAGATACGCAGTATTTT.

This chain connects TRBV6-5 to TRBJ1-2; D is unclear. The CDR3 runs to 14 residues. V lost 7 bases, J lost 0 bases, and 12 bases lay in between. Looked up from germline, CDR1 is MNHEY and CDR2 is SVGAGI. Here the CDR3 DNA reads TGTGCCAGCACCGGAGACACCGCTAACTATGGCTACACCTTC. It codes for CASTGDTANYGYTF.

The rearrangement links TRBV30 to TRBJ1-5; weak D call: TRBD1 (5 bases). The CDR3 consists of 17 residues. From germline, CDR1 is GTSNPN and CDR2 SVGIG (reference sequence). V lost 0 bases, J lost 0 bases, and 15 bases lay in between. The CDR3 DNA reads TGTGCCTGGAGTGTACGTGGAGGGGAAATTAGCAATCAGCCCCAGCATTTT. It codes for CAWSVRGGEISNQPQHF.

The CDR3, as DNA: TGTGCCAGCACACCGGGGCCCCAAGAGACCCAGTACTTC. Translating gives CASTPGPQETQYF. J is TRBJ2-5 and V is TRBV2, with D perhaps given as TRBD1 or TRBD2 (5 bases each). In germline, CDR1 is SNHLY, CDR2 FYNNEI. Trimming stripped 7 bases from V and 1 base from J, with 10 bases between. The CDR3 is made up of 13 amino acids.

The chain combines TRBV6-5 with TRBJ2-2; D remains unclear. Trimming pared 5 bases from V and 4 bases from J, leaving 11 bases between. From germline, CDR1 is MNHEY and CDR2 SVGAGI. The CDR3 loop spans 14 amino acids. The CDR3 bases are TGTGCCAGCAGTCGGCAGGAGAGCACCGGGGAGCTGTTTTTT. It translates to CASSRQESTGELFF.